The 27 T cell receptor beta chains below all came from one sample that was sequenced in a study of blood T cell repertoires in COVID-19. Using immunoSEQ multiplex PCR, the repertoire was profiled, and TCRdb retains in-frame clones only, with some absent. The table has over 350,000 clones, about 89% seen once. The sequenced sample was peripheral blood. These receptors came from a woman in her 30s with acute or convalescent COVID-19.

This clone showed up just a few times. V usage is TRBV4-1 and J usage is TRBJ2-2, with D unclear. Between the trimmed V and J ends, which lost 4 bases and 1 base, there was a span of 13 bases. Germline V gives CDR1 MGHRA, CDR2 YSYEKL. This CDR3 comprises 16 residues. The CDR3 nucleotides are TGCGCCAGCAGCCTAACCCCATACAGGAACACCGGGGAGCTGTTTTTT. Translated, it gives CASSLTPYRNTGELFF.

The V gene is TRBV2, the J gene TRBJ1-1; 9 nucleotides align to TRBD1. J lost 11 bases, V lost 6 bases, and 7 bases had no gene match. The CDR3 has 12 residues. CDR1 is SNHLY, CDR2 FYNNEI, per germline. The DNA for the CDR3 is TGTGCCAGCAGGGAACAGGGGGCTGGGGCTTTCTTT. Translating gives CASREQGAGAFF.

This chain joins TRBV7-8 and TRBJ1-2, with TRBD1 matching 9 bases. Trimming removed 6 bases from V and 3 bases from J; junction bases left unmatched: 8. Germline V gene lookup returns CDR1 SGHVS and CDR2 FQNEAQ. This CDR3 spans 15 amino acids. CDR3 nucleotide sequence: TGTGCCAGCAGGGCCAGAGGGACAGGGCACTATGGCTACACCTTC. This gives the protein CASRARGTGHYGYTF.

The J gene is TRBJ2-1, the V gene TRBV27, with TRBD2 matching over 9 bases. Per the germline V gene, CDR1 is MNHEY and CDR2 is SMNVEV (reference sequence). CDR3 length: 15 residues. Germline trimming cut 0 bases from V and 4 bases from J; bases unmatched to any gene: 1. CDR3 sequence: CASSLSLAGYNEQFF. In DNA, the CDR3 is TGTGCCAGCAGTTTATCTCTAGCGGGGTACAATGAGCAGTTCTTC.

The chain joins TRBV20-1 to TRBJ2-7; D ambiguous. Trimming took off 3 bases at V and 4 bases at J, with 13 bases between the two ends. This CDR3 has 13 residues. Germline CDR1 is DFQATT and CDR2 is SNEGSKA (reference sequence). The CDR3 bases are TGCAGTGCTAGTCCTTCGGCCGGGTACGAGCAGTACTTC. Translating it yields CSASPSAGYEQYF.

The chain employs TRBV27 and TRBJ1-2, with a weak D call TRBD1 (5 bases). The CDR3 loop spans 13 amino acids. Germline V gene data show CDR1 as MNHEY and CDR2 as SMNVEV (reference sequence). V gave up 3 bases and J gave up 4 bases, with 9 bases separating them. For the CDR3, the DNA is TGTGCCAGCAGTTTCGGCAGGGCCTATGGCTACACCTTC. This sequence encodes CASSFGRAYGYTF.

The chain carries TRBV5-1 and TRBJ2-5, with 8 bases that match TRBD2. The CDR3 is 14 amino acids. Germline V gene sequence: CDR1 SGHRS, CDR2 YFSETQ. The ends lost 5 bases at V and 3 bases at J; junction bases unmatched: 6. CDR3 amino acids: CASRPGTREETQYF. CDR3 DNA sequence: TGCGCCAGCAGGCCCGGGACTAGGGAAGAGACCCAGTACTTC.

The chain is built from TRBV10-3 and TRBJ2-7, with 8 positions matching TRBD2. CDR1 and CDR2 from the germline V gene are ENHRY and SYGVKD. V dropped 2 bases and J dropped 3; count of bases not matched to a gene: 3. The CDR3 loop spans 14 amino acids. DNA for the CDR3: TGTGCCATCAGTGAGGTAGCGGGGATCTACGAGCAGTACTTC. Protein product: CAISEVAGIYEQYF.

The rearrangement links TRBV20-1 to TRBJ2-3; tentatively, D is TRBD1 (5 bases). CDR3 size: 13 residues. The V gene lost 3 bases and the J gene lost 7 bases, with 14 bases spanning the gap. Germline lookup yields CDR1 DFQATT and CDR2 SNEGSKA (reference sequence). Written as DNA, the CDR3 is TGCAGTGCTAGTTCCAGGGCTGGTTATACGCAGTATTTT. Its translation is CSASSRAGYTQYF.

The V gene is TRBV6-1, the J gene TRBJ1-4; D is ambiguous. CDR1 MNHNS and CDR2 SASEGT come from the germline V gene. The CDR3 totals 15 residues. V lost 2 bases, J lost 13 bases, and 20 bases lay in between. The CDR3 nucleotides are TGTGCCAGCAGTGAATATATCGGGTCGCTGGCTCGACTGTTTTTT. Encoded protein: CASSEYIGSLARLFF.

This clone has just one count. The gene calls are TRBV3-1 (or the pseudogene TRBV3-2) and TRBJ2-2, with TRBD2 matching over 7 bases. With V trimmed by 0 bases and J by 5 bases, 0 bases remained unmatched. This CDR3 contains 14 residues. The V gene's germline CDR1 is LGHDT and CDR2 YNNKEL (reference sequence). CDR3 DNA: TGTGCCAGCAGCCAAGATAGCGGGACCGGGGAGCTGTTTTTT. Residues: CASSQDSGTGELFF.

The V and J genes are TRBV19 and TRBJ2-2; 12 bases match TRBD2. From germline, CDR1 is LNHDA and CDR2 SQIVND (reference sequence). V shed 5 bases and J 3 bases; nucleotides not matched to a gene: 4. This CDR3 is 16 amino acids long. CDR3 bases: TGTGCCAGTAGTCGAAGACTAGCGGGGGACACCGGGGAGCTGTTTTTT. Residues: CASSRRLAGDTGELFF.

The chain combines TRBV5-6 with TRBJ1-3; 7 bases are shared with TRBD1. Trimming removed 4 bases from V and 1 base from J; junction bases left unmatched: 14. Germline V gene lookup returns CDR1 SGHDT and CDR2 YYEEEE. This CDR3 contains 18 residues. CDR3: CASSRLGQELISGNTIYF. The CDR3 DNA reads TGTGCCAGCAGCCGATTAGGACAGGAACTAATTTCTGGAAACACCATATATTTT.

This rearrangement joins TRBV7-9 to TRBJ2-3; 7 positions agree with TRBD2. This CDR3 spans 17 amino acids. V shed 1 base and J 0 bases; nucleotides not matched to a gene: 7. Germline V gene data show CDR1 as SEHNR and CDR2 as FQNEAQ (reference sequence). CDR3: CASSLERMRGSTDTQYF. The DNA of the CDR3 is TGTGCCAGCAGCTTAGAACGAATGCGGGGGAGCACAGATACGCAGTATTTT.

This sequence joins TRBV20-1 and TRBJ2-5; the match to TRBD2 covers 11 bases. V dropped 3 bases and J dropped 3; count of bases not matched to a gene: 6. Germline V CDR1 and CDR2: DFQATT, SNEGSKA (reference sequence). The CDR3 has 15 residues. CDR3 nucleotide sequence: TGCAGTGCTAGTCCTAGCGGGGGGACTGAAGAGACCCAGTACTTC. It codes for CSASPSGGTEETQYF.

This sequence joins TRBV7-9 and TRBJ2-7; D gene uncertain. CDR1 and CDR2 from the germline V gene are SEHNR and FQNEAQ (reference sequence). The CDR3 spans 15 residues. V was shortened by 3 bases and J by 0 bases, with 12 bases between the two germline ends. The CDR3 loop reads CASSLGRQGSYEQYF. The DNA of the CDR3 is TGTGCCAGCAGCTTGGGCAGACAAGGCTCCTACGAGCAGTACTTC.

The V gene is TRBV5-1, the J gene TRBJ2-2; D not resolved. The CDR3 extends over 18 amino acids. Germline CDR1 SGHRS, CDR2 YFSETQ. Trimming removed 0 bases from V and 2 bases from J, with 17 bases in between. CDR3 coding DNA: TGCGCCAGCAGCTTGGGGCCCCTGACAACGGCAAACACCGGGGAGCTGTTTTTT. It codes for CASSLGPLTTANTGELFF.

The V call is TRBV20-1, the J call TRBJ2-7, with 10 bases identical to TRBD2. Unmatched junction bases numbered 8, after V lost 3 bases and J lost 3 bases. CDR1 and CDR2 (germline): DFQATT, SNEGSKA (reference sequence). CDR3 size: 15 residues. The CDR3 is CSASVSGGTLYEQYF. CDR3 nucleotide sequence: TGCAGTGCTAGTGTTAGCGGGGGGACCCTCTACGAGCAGTACTTC.

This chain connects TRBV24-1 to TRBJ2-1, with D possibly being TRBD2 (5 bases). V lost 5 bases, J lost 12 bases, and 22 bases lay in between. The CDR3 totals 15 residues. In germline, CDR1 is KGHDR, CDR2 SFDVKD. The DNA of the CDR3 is TGTGCCACCAGTGGGACGACCGTCGGGGAAGTTTCGCAGTTCTTC. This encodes CATSGTTVGEVSQFF.

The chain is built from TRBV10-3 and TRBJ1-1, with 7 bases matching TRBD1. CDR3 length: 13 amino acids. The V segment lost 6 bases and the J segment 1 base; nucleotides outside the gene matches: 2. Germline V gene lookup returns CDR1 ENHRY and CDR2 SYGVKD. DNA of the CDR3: TGTGCCATCAGCGGGACAGAGAACACTGAAGCTTTCTTT. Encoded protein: CAISGTENTEAFF.

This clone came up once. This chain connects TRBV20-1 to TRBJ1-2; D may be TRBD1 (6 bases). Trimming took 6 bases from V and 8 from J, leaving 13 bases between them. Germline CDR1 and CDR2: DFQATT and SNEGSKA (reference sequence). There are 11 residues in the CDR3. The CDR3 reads CSARGSRGYTF. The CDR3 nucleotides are TGCAGTGCCAGGGGCTCGCGGGGCTACACCTTC.

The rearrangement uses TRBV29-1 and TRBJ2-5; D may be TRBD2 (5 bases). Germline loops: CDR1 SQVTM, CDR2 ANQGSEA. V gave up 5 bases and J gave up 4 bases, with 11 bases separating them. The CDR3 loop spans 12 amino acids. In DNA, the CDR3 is TGCAGCGTTAGTTCTGGAGGAGAGACCCAGTACTTC. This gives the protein CSVSSGGETQYF.

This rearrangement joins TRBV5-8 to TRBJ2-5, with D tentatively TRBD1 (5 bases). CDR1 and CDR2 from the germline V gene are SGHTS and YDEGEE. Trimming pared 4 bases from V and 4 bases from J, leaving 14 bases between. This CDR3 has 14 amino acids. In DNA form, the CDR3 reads TGTGCCAGCAGCCCTGGACACCGGCGAGAGACCCAGTACTTC. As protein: CASSPGHRRETQYF.

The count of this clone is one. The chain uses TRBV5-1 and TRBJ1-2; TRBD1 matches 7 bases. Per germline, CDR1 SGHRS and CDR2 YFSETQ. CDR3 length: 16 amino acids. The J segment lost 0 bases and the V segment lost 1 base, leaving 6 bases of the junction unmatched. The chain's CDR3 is CASSLSGTAANYGYTF. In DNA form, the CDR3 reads TGCGCCAGCAGCTTGTCTGGGACAGCTGCTAACTATGGCTACACCTTC. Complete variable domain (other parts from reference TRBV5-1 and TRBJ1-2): KAGVTQTPRYLIKTRGQQVTLSCSPISGHRSVSWYQQTPGQGLQFLFEYFSETQRNKGNFPGRFSGRQFSNSRSEMNVSTLELGDSALYLCASSLSGTAANYGYTFGSGTRLTVV.

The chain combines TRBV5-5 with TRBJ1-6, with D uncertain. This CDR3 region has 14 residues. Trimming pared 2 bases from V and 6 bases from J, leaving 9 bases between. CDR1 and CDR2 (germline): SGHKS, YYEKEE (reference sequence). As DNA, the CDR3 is TGTGCCAGCAGCTTATTGCAGTTTAATTCACCCCTCCACTTT. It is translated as CASSLLQFNSPLHF.

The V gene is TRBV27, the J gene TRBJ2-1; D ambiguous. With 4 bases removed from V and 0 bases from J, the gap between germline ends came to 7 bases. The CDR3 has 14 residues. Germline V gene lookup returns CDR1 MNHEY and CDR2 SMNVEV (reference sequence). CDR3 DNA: TGTGCCAGCAGTTCGGGTAGCTCCTACAATGAGCAGTTCTTC. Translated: CASSSGSSYNEQFF.

The CDR3 nucleotides read TGTGCCAGTACCGGGACAGGGGAAGACGAGCAGTACTTC. Its translation: CASTGTGEDEQYF. The chain carries TRBV6-6 and TRBJ2-7; 10 nucleotides line up with TRBD1. The CDR3 is 13 residues long. The ends lost 9 bases at V and 5 bases at J; junction bases unmatched: 7. Germline V gene sequence: CDR1 MNHNY, CDR2 SVGAGI (reference sequence).